The table lists the clone carrying this TCR beta chain with many counts. Its antigen is undetermined. This record belongs to a study of T-cell reconstitution after alpha-beta-depleted transplantation in children. Unique molecular identifiers were incorporated during preparation of the TCRbeta library. One entry per CDR3 protein results from TCRdb running MiXCR on the PCR reads. The sample consists of hundreds of thousands of distinct CDR3 sequences, around 7.7% of them appearing once. The study's findings and limits: Several hundred expanded graft clones reportedly supplied alpha-beta T cells about two months after transplant. Counts and diversity of T cells one year after transplant came mostly from newly produced T cells. Surviving recipient T cells and thymic progenitors underlay high day-60 TCRbeta diversity in some patients.

The sequence derives from a male patient between 2 and 10 years old who had a stem cell transplant for acute myeloid leukemia, so the T cells may come from the graft donor. Sequencing was performed on PBMCs, mostly from graft donor cells, taken 360 days after TCRalphabeta/CD19-depleted stem cell transplant.

The CDR3 spells CSARDSGSISDTQYF. CDR3 nucleotide sequence: TGCAGTGCTAGAGACTCCGGGAGTATCTCAGATACGCAGTATTTT. This chain connects TRBV20-1 to TRBJ2-3, with a tentative D call TRBD2 (6 bases). Germline loops: CDR1 DFQATT, CDR2 SNEGSKA (reference sequence). V gave up 0 bases and J gave up 4 bases, with 14 bases separating them. There are 15 residues in the CDR3.